A single sample gave rise to the 19 T cell receptor beta chains below, sequenced in a study of T-cell reconstitution after alpha-beta-depleted transplantation in children. Preparation of the TCRbeta library involved a method that used unique molecular identifiers. TCRdb re-called the PCR reads through MiXCR, storing one row per CDR3 protein. The table includes around 580,000 distinct CDR3 sequences, around 23% detected once. The specimen comprised PBMCs, mostly from graft donor cells, sampled 360 days after TCRalphabeta/CD19-depleted stem cell transplant. Source of these receptors: a boy under three years old who had a stem cell transplant for acute myeloid leukemia, so the T cells may come from the graft donor.

Concerning this clonotype: It may be a read error: a sequence one base away is much more abundant. The rearrangement uses TRBV29-1 and TRBJ2-5; 8 nucleotides agree with TRBD1. J gave up 7 bases and V 6 bases, and 10 bases lay outside the gene matches. The CDR3 covers 13 residues. Per the germline V gene, CDR1 is SQVTM and CDR2 is ANQGSEA. This CDR3 reads CSVAGGPSGTQYF. The CDR3 region has the DNA TGCAGCGTCGCAGGGGGCCCGAGTGGGACCCAGTACTTC.

This clonotype showed up many times. The CDR3, as DNA: TGTGCCAGCAGTTTAGACAGGGGGAACACCGGGGAGCTGTTTTTT. Protein product: CASSLDRGNTGELFF. The chain links TRBV12-3 or TRBV12-4 to TRBJ2-2, with 7 bases that match TRBD1. The CDR3 is made up of 15 amino acids. V trimming: 1 base; J trimming: 1 base; junction bases outside the gene matches: 0.

The sample holds many counts of this clonotype. The chain recombines TRBV7-2 with TRBJ2-5; D unclear. Trimming removed 2 bases from V and 3 bases from J, with 7 bases in between. CDR3 size: 13 residues. Germline V CDR1 and CDR2: SGHTA, FQGNSA. As DNA, the CDR3 is TGTGCCAGCAGCTTATCTCCAGAAGAGACCCAGTACTTC. It encodes CASSLSPEETQYF.

This chain links TRBV20-1 with TRBJ2-3; 9 bases align to TRBD2. CDR3 length: 15 residues. The V gene's germline CDR1 is DFQATT and CDR2 SNEGSKA (reference sequence). The J segment lost 6 bases and the V segment lost 3 bases, leaving 10 bases of the junction unmatched. The CDR3 coding sequence is TGCAGTGCTAGCATAGCGGGGGCAGGCGGGGATACGCAGTATTTT. This codes for CSASIAGAGGDTQYF.

To note about this clonotype: At one end, the junction sequence differs from germline, possibly due to a read error. V usage is TRBV20-1 and J usage is TRBJ2-4; D may match TRBD1 or TRBD2 (7 bases each). Germline V gives CDR1 DFQATT, CDR2 SNEGSKA (reference sequence). The CDR3 loop spans 16 amino acids. The CDR3 nucleotides are TGCAGCCTATACAGGGGTGGGAGACTAGCCAAAAACATTCAGTGCTTC. Encoded protein: CSLYRGGRLAKNIQCF.

The chain carries TRBV7-2 and TRBJ1-5; D is possibly TRBD1 (5 bases). The V end lost 4 bases, the J end lost 3 bases, and 10 bases lay between the germline ends. This CDR3 has 14 residues. Germline V lookup: CDR1 SGHTA, CDR2 FQGNSA. CDR3 bases: TGTGCCAGCAGCTCTCCGGGGCCCAATCAGCCCCAGCATTTT. Translation: CASSSPGPNQPQHF.

This chain joins TRBV6-1 and TRBJ2-7; weak D call: TRBD1 (6 bases). Trimming shortened V by 6 bases and J by 2 bases, and 20 bases separated the two germline ends. There are 16 residues in the CDR3. Germline V gives CDR1 MNHNS, CDR2 SASEGT. CDR3 DNA sequence: TGTGCCAGCAGGGAGGTGGGGGAGACAGGCGCCTACGAGCAGTACTTC. Residues: CASREVGETGAYEQYF.

In this sample, this clonotype turned up many times. The chain links TRBV7-2 to TRBJ2-3, with TRBD2 identical over 10 bases. Germline V gene data show CDR1 as SGHTA and CDR2 as FQGNSA. Trimming took 5 bases from V and 14 from J; bases not matched to a gene: 10. CDR3 length equals 13 residues. For the CDR3, the DNA is TGTGCCAGCAGCAGAACTCTAGCGGGGGCGTTGTATTTT. As protein: CASSRTLAGALYF.

The chain joins TRBV12-3 or TRBV12-4 to TRBJ2-5; D may match TRBD1 or TRBD2 (5 bases each). The CDR3 has 13 residues. The V end was cut by 3 bases, the J end by 5 bases, with 10 bases between. CDR3 nucleotide sequence: TGTGCCAGCAGTTTCAGGGAGAGGGAGACCCAGTACTTC. Translated: CASSFRERETQYF.

This clonotype was seen only a few times. The J gene is TRBJ2-5, the V gene TRBV29-1; no clear D gene. Germline-derived CDR1 and CDR2 are SQVTM and ANQGSEA. Trimming removed 6 bases from V and 1 base from J, with 9 bases in between. CDR3 length equals 12 residues. CDR3 residues: CSVVWFQETQYF. CDR3 nucleotide sequence: TGCAGCGTCGTCTGGTTCCAAGAGACCCAGTACTTC.

The V call is TRBV4-1, the J call TRBJ2-5; possibly TRBD1 for D (5 bases). V was trimmed by 0 bases and J by 4 bases, leaving 15 bases between them. This CDR3 has 16 amino acids. Germline V gene data show CDR1 as MGHRA and CDR2 as YSYEKL. CDR3 sequence reads: CASSQELGLGSETQYF. CDR3 DNA: TGCGCCAGCAGCCAAGAGTTGGGGCTAGGATCAGAGACCCAGTACTTC.

This clonotype was picked up many times. This chain links TRBV28 with TRBJ2-7; TRBD1 matches 10 bases. Germline V gives CDR1 MDHEN, CDR2 SYDVKM. The CDR3 runs 15 residues. With 2 bases clipped from V and 5 bases from J, the junction kept 6 bases outside the gene matches. The CDR3 region has the DNA TGTGCCAGCAGTTTAGGCGACGGGACAGGGGACGAGCAGTACTTC. Protein: CASSLGDGTGDEQYF.

The chain links TRBV20-1 to TRBJ2-2; possibly TRBD2 for D (5 bases). The CDR3 spans 14 residues. V lost 5 bases to trimming and J lost 6 bases, with 16 bases between them. Germline lookup yields CDR1 DFQATT and CDR2 SNEGSKA (reference sequence). CDR3 in DNA: TGCAGTGCTGACACCGGTTGGAGGCCCGGGGAGCTGTTTTTT. This encodes CSADTGWRPGELFF.

This chain joins TRBV20-1 and TRBJ1-5; no clear D. The CDR3 consists of 15 residues. V was shortened by 5 bases and J by 4 bases, with 18 bases between the two germline ends. Looked up from germline, CDR1 is DFQATT and CDR2 is SNEGSKA (reference sequence). The chain's CDR3 is CSAGYPREPNQPQHF. CDR3 nucleotide sequence: TGCAGTGCTGGCTATCCGAGGGAGCCAAATCAGCCCCAGCATTTT.

This clonotype was observed a few times. V and J are TRBV29-1 and TRBJ1-2; D is unclear. CDR3 length: 11 residues. V was shortened by 3 bases and J by 10 bases, with 12 bases between the two germline ends. The germline V gene has CDR1 SQVTM and CDR2 ANQGSEA. The CDR3 bases are TGCAGCGTTGATCATGGTGGAGACTACACCTTC. It encodes CSVDHGGDYTF.

This clonotype was recorded many times. The chain recombines TRBV20-1 with TRBJ2-1; possibly TRBD1 or TRBD2 for D (6 bases each). Germline-derived CDR1 and CDR2 are DFQATT and SNEGSKA (reference sequence). V was pared by 5 bases and J by 3 bases, with 20 bases between. CDR3 size: 16 residues. The chain's CDR3 is CSARARSGAVYNEQFF. The CDR3 region has the DNA TGCAGTGCTCGAGCACGCTCGGGGGCAGTCTACAATGAGCAGTTCTTC.

The rearrangement uses TRBV20-1 and TRBJ1-1, with D maybe TRBD1 (6 bases). The V end was cut by 4 bases, the J end by 0 bases, with 12 bases between. This CDR3 has 14 amino acids. Germline V gene sequence: CDR1 DFQATT, CDR2 SNEGSKA (reference sequence). The CDR3 region has the DNA TGCAGTGCTACCTACGGGACACTGAACACTGAAGCTTTCTTT. Translation gives CSATYGTLNTEAFF.

This chain connects TRBV29-1 to TRBJ1-1, with a tentative D call TRBD1 (5 bases). The CDR3 consists of 13 residues. Between the trimmed V and J ends, which lost 6 bases and 1 base, there was a span of 12 bases. Germline V gene sequence: CDR1 SQVTM, CDR2 ANQGSEA. DNA of the CDR3: TGCAGCGTGGGCAGGGTCCCGAACACTGAAGCTTTCTTT. Amino acid sequence: CSVGRVPNTEAFF.

This clonotype has more than one count but fewer than ten. This rearrangement joins TRBV13 to TRBJ1-1; TRBD1 aligns across 7 bases. This CDR3 is built from 12 residues. Trimming removed 6 bases from V and 7 bases from J; junction bases left unmatched: 5. Germline loops: CDR1 PRHDT, CDR2 FYEKMQ (reference sequence). CDR3 DNA sequence: TGTGCCAGCAGTCCGACAGGGATTGAAGCTTTCTTT. The encoded protein is CASSPTGIEAFF.